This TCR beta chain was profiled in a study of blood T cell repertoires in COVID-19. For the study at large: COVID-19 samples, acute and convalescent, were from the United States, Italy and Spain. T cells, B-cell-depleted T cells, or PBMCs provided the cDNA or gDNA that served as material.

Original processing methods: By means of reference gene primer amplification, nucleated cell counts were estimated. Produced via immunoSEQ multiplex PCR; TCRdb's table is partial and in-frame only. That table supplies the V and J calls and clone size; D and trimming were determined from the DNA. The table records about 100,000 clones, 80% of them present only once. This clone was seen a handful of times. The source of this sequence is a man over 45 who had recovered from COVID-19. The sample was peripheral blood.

CDR3 sequence (DNA): TGTGCCAGCAGCTTATTAGCGGGTTTATCCTACGAGCAGTACTTC. Residues: CASSLLAGLSYEQYF. V is TRBV7-2 and J is TRBJ2-7; 7 nucleotides line up with TRBD2. Losses at the gene ends were 2 bases for V and 1 base for J; bases not matched to a gene: 5. The CDR3 is 15 residues long. Looked up from germline, CDR1 is SGHTA and CDR2 is FQGNSA.